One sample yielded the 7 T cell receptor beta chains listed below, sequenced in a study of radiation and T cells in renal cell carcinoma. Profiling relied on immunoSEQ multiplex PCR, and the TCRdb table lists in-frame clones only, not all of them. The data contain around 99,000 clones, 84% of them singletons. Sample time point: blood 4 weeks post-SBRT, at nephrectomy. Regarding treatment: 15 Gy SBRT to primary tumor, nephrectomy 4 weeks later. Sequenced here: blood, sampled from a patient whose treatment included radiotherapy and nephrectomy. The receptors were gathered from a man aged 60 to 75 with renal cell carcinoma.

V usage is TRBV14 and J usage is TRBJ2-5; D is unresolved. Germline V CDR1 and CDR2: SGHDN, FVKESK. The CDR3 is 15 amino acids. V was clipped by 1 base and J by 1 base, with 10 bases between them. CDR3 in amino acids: CASSQGLGSQETQYF. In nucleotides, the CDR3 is TGTGCCAGCAGCCAAGGGTTGGGCTCCCAAGAGACCCAGTACTTC.

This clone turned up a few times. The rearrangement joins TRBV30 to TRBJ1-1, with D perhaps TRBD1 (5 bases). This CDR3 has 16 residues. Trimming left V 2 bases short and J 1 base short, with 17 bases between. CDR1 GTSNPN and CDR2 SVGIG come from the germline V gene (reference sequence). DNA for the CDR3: TGTGCCTGGAGTCTCCGGGCGGGGCTTCGGAACACTGAAGCTTTCTTT. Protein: CAWSLRAGLRNTEAFF.

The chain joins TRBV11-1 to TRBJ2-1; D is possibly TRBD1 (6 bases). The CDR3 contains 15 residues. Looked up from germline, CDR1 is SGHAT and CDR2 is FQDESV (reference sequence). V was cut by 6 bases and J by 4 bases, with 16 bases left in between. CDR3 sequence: CASRINRVPYNEQFF. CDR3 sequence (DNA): TGTGCCAGCAGGATTAACAGGGTCCCTTACAATGAGCAGTTCTTC. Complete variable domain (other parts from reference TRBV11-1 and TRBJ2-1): EAEVAQSPRYKITEKSQAVAFWCDPISGHATLYWYRQILGQGPELLVQFQDESVVDDSQLPKDRFSAERLKGVDSTLKIQPAELGDSAMYLCASRINRVPYNEQFFGPGTRLTVL.

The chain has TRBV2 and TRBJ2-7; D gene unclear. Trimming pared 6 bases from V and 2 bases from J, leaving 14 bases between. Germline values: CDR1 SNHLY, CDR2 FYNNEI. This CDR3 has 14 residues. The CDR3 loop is CASRLGRNAYEQYF. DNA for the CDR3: TGTGCCAGCAGGTTAGGACGGAATGCCTACGAGCAGTACTTC.

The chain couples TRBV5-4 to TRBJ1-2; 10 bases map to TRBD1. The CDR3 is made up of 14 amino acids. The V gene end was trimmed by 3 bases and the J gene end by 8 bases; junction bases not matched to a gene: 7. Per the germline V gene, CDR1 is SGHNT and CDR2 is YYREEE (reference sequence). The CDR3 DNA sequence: TGTGCCAGCAGCTCCCGGGACAGGGGATACGGCTACACCTTC. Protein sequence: CASSSRDRGYGYTF.

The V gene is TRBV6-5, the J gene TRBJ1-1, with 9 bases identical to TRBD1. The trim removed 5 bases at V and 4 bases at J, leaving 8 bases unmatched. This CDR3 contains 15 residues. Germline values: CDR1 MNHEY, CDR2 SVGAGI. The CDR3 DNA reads TGTGCCAGCAGTCGACCGGGACAGGGTGGCACTGAAGCTTTCTTT. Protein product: CASSRPGQGGTEAFF.

The CDR3 nucleotides are TGCGCCAGCAGCCATGACACTAGCAGGGAGACCCAGTACTTC. This codes for CASSHDTSRETQYF. This chain connects TRBV4-3 to TRBJ2-5; possible D gene TRBD2, 6 bases. Trimming took 3 bases from V and 5 from J, leaving 13 bases between them. Germline lookup yields CDR1 LGHNA and CDR2 YSLEER. The CDR3 loop spans 14 amino acids.